The 6 T cell receptor beta chains listed next were all sequenced from one sample in a study of blood T cell repertoires in COVID-19. Generated by immunoSEQ multiplex PCR, the TCRdb table keeps only in-frame clones and is missing some. The top ten hold less than 3.5% of the sample, which has just under 150,000 clones, roughly 81% seen once. Sequenced input: peripheral blood. The receptors were sampled from a human donor with acute or convalescent COVID-19. The donor label of this sample is uncertain.

V is TRBV6-5 and J is TRBJ2-3; D perhaps matches TRBD1 (6 bases). The V gene lost 4 bases and the J gene lost 6 bases, with 14 bases spanning the gap. The CDR3 is made up of 14 amino acids. Germline assignment: CDR1 MNHEY and CDR2 SVGAGI. CDR3 region: CASSLRQVGDTQYF. The DNA for the CDR3 is TGTGCCAGCAGTTTACGACAGGTTGGCGATACGCAGTATTTT.

The CDR3 coding sequence is TGTGCCAGCAGCACCGGGACAGGGGGCGGCGAGCAGTACTTC. Its protein product is CASSTGTGGGEQYF. The chain couples TRBV28 to TRBJ2-7; TRBD1 agrees at 12 bases. The CDR3 spans 14 residues. CDR1 and CDR2 (germline): MDHEN, SYDVKM. The V segment lost 6 bases and the J segment 6 bases; nucleotides outside the gene matches: 6.

V gene TRBV5-4 combines with J gene TRBJ1-1; TRBD1 aligns across 10 bases. This CDR3 has 14 residues. The junction had 1 base not matched to a gene; V was cut back by 4 bases and J by 1 base. Germline V gene lookup returns CDR1 SGHNT and CDR2 YYREEE (reference sequence). The DNA of the CDR3 is TGTGCCAGCAGCCGACAGGGGGCGAACACTGAAGCTTTCTTT. Protein product: CASSRQGANTEAFF. Full variable domain (outside the CDR3, taken from reference TRBV5-4 and TRBJ1-1): ETGVTQSPTHLIKTRGQQVTLRCSSQSGHNTVSWYQQALGQGPQFIFQYYREEENGRGNFPPRFSGLQFPNYSSELNVNALELDDSALYLCASSRQGANTEAFFGQGTRLTVV.

This clone came up a few times. The gene calls are TRBV19 and TRBJ1-5, with D maybe TRBD1 (5 bases). There are 17 residues in the CDR3. Trimming took off 8 bases at V and 2 bases at J, with 22 bases between the two ends. Looked up from germline, CDR1 is LNHDA and CDR2 is SQIVND (reference sequence). CDR3 residues: CASQHRSGFGGNQPQHF. DNA for the CDR3: TGTGCCAGTCAACACCGCTCAGGGTTTGGGGGCAATCAGCCCCAGCATTTT. Supplemented by reference TRBV19 and TRBJ1-5, the full variable domain reads DGGITQSPKYLFRKEGQNVTLSCEQNLNHDAMYWYRQDPGQGLRLIYYSQIVNDFQKGDIAEGYSVSREKKESFPLTVTSAQKNPTAFYLCASQHRSGFGGNQPQHFGDGTRLSIL.

The V gene is TRBV12-3 or TRBV12-4, the J gene TRBJ1-2; D is unresolved. Trimming shortened V by 6 bases and J by 5 bases, and 13 bases separated the two germline ends. The CDR3 is 13 amino acids. The CDR3, as DNA: TGTGCCAGCAGATCCGGGAGAACGTATGGCTACACCTTC. It codes for CASRSGRTYGYTF.

The chain combines TRBV9 with TRBJ1-1, with D possibly being TRBD1 (6 bases). Germline V gene sequence: CDR1 SGDLS, CDR2 YYNGEE. The CDR3 sequence is 14 residues long. V lost 3 bases, J lost 4 bases, and 13 bases lay in between. CDR3 sequence: CASSARTARTEAFF. The CDR3 DNA follows: TGTGCCAGCAGCGCCCGGACAGCCCGCACTGAAGCTTTCTTT. The full variable domain, completed using reference TRBV9 and TRBJ1-1, is DSGVTQTPKHLITATGQRVTLRCSPRSGDLSVYWYQQSLDQGLQFLIQYYNGEERAKGNILERFSAQQFPDLHSELNLSSLELGDSALYFCASSARTARTEAFFGQGTRLTVV.